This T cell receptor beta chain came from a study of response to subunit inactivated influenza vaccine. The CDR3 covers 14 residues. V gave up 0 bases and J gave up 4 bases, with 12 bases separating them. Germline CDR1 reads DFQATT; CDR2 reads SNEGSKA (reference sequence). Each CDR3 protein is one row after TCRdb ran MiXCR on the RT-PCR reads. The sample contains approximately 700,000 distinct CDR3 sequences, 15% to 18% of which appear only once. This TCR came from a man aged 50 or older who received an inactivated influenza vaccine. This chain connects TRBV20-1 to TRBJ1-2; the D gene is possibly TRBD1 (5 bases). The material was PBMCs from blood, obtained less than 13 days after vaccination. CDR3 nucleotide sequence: TGCAGTGCTAGAGATTGGACCGACAGCTATGGCTACACCTTC. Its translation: CSARDWTDSYGYTF.